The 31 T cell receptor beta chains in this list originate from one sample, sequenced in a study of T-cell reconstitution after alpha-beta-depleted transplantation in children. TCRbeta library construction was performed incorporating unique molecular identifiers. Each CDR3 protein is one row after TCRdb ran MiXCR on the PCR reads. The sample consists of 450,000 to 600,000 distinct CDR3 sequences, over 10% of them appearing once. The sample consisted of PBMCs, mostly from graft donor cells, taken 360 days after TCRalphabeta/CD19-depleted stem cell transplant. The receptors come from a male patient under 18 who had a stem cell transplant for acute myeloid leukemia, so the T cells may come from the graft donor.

The CDR3 loop reads CASSLGQVQFF. The CDR3 DNA follows: TGTGCCAGCAGTTTGGGTCAAGTGCAGTTCTTC. The rearrangement links TRBV12-3 or TRBV12-4 to TRBJ2-1; D ambiguous. The germline V and J ends were trimmed by 3 bases and 12 bases, with 9 bases remaining between them. The CDR3 runs 11 residues.

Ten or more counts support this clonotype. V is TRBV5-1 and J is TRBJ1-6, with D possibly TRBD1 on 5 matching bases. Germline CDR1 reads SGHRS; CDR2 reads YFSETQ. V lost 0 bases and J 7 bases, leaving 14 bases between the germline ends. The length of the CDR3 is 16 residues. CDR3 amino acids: CASSLGAGISNSPLHF. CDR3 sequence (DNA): TGCGCCAGCAGCTTGGGAGCAGGGATTTCGAATTCACCCCTCCACTTT.

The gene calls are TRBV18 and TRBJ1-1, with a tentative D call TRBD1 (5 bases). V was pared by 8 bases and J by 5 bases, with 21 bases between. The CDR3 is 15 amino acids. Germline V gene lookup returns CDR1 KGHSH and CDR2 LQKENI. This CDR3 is CASPSRRGGGTEAFF. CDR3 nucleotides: TGTGCCAGCCCGTCACGAAGGGGCGGGGGAACTGAAGCTTTCTTT. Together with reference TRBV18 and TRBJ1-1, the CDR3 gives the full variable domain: NAGVMQNPRHLVRRRGQEARLRCSPMKGHSHVYWYRQLPEEGLKFMVYLQKENIIDESGMPKERFSAEFPKEGPSILRIQQVVRGDSAAYFCASPSRRGGGTEAFFGQGTRLTVV.

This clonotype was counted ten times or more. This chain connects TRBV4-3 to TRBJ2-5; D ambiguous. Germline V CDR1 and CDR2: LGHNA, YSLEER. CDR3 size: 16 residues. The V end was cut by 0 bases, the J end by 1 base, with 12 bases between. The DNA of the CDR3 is TGCGCCAGCAGCCAAGAGTTTGCCGGGCTCCAAGAGACCCAGTACTTC. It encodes CASSQEFAGLQETQYF.

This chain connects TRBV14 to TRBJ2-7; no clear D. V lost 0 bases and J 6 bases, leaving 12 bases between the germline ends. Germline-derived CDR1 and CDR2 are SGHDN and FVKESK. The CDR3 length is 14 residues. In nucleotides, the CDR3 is TGTGCCAGCAGCCAAGATCTAAGATCGAGCGAGCAGTACTTC. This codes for CASSQDLRSSEQYF.

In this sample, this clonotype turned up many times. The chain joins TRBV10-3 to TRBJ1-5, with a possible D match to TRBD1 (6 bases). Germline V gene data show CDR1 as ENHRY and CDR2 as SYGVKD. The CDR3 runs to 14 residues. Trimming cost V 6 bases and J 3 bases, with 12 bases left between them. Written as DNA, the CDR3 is TGTGCCATCAGCCGGTCAGGGGACAATCAGCCCCAGCATTTT. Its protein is CAISRSGDNQPQHF.

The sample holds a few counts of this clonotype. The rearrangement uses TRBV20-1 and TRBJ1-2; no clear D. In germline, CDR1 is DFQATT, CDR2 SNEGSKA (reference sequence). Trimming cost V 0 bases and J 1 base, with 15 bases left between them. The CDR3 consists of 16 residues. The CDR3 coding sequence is TGCAGTGCTAGAGATAGGAGGTCCAGTCTTAACTATGGCTACACCTTC. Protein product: CSARDRRSSLNYGYTF.

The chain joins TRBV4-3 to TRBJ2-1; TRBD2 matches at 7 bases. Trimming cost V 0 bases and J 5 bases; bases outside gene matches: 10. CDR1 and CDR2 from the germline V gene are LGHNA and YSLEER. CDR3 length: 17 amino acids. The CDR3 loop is CASSQDPPGAGNNEQFF. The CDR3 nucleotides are TGCGCCAGCAGCCAAGACCCACCCGGAGCGGGGAACAATGAGCAGTTCTTC.

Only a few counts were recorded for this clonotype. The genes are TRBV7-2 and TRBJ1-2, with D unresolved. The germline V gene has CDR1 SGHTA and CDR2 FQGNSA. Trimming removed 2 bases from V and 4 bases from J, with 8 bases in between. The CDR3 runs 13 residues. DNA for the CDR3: TGTGCCAGCAGCTTAACGGGAGCCTATGGCTACACCTTC. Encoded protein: CASSLTGAYGYTF. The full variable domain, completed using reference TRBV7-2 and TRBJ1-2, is GAGVSQSPSNKVTEKGKDVELRCDPISGHTALYWYRQSLGQGLEFLIYFQGNSAPDKSGLPSDRFSAERTGGSVSTLTIQRTQQEDSAVYLCASSLTGAYGYTFGSGTRLTVV.

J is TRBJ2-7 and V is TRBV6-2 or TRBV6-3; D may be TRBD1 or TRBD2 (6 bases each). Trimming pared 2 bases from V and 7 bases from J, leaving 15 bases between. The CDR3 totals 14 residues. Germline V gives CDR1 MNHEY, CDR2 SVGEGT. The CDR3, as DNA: TGTGCCAGCAGTTACCGCGGGGTTAGGGGGGAGCAGTACTTC. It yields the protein CASSYRGVRGEQYF.

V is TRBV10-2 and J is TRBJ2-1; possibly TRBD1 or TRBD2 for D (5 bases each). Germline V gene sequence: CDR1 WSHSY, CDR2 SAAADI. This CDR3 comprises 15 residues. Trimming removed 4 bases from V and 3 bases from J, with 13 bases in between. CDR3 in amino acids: CASSGAGTNYNEQFF. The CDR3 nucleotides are TGCGCCAGCAGTGGGGCCGGGACCAACTACAATGAGCAGTTCTTC.

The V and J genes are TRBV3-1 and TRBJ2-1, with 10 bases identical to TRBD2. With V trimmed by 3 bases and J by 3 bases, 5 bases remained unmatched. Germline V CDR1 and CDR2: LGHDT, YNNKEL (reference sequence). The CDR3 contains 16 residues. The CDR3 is CASSQKLAGFYNEQFF. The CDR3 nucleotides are TGTGCCAGCAGCCAGAAACTAGCGGGATTCTACAATGAGCAGTTCTTC.

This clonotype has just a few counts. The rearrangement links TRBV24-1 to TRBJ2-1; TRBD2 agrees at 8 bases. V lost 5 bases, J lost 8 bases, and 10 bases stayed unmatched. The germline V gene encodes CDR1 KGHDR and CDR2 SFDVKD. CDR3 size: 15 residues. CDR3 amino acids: CATSGAGGFLDEQFF. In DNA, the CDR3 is TGTGCCACCAGTGGCGCGGGAGGATTCTTAGATGAGCAGTTCTTC.

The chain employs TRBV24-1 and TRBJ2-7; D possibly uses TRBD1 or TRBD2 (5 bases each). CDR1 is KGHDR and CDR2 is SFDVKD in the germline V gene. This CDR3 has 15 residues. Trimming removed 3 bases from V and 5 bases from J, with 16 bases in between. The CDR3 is CATSDLRDAVHEQYF. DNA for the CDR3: TGTGCCACCAGTGATCTCCGGGACGCCGTCCACGAGCAGTACTTC.

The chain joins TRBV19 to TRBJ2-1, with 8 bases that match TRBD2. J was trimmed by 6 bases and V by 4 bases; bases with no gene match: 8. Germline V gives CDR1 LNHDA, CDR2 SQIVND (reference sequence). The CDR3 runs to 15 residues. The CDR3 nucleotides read TGTGCCAGTAGTAGGACCGGGACTAGTGGCAATGAGCAGTTCTTC. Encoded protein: CASSRTGTSGNEQFF.

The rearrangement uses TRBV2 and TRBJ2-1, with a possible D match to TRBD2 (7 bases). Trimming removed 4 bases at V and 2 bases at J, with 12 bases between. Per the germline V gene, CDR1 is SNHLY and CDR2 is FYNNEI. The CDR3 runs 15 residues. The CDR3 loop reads CASSGPGGTYNEQFF. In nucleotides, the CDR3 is TGTGCCAGCAGTGGGCCGGGGGGCACCTACAATGAGCAGTTCTTC.

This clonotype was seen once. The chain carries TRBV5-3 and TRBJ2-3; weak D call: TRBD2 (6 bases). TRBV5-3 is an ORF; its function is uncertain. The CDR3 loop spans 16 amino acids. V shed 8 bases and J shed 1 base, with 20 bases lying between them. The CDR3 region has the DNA TGTGCCAGCAGCCGGGCGGGGCTCTATGGCACAGATACGCAGTATTTT. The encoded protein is CASSRAGLYGTDTQYF.

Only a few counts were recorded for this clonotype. The CDR3 bases are TGTGCCAGCAGTTTCCGTATTATGCTTGAGAGCAATCAGCCCCAGCATTTT. It yields the protein CASSFRIMLESNQPQHF. The J gene is TRBJ1-5, the V gene TRBV28, with D unclear. CDR1 MDHEN and CDR2 SYDVKM come from the germline V gene. V was cut by 3 bases and J by 1 base, with 16 bases left in between. CDR3 size: 17 residues.

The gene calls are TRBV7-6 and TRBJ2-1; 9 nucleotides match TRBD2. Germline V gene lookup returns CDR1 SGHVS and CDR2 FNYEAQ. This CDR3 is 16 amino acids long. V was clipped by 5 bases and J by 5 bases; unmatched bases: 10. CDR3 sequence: CASSPSLAGVDNEQFF. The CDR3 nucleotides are TGTGCCAGCAGCCCCAGCTTAGCGGGAGTGGACAATGAGCAGTTCTTC.

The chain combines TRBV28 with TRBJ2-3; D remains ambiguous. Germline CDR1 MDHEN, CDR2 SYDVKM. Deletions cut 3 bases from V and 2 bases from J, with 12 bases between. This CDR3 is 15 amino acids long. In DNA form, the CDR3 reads TGTGCCAGCAGTTTCGATTCTCGCCTCACAGATACGCAGTATTTT. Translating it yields CASSFDSRLTDTQYF.

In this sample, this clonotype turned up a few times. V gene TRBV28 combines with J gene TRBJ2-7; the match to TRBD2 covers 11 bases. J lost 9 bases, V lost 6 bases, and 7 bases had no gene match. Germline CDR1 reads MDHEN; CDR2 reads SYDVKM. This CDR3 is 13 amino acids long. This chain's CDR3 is CASSSSGRLGQYF. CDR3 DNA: TGTGCCAGCAGCTCTAGCGGGAGGTTGGGGCAGTACTTC.

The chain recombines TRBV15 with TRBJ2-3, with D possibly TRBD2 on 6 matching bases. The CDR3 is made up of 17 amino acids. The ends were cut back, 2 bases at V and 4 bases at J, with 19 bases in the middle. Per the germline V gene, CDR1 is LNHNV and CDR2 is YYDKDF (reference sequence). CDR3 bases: TGTGCCACCAGCAGACTGGGGACTCCTGAGGGGCCAGATACGCAGTATTTT. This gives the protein CATSRLGTPEGPDTQYF.

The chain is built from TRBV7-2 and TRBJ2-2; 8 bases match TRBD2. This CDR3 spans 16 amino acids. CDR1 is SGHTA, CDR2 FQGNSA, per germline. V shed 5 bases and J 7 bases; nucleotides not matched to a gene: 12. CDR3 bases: TGTGCCAGCAGCCGTGAGGGCGGGGGGATGGGCGGGGAGCTGTTTTTT. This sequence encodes CASSREGGGMGGELFF.

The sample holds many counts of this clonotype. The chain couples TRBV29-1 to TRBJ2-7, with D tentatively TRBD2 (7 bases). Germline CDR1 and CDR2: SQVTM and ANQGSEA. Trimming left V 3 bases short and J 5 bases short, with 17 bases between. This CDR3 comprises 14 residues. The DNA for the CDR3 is TGCAGCGTTGACCCTGGGAGGGGGAGGAACGAGCAGTACTTC. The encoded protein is CSVDPGRGRNEQYF.

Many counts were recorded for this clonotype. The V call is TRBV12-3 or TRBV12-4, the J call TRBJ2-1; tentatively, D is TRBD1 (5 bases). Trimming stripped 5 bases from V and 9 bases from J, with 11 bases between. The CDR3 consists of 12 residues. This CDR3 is CASSHQGGEQFF. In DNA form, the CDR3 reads TGTGCCAGCAGTCACCAGGGCGGTGAGCAGTTCTTC.

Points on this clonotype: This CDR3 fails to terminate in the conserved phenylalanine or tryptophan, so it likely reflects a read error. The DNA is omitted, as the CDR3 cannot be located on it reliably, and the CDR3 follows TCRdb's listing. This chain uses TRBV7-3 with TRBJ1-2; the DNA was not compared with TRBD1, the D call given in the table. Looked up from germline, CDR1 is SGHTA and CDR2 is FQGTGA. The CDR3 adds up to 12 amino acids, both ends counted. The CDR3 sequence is CASSFRTGSYTI.

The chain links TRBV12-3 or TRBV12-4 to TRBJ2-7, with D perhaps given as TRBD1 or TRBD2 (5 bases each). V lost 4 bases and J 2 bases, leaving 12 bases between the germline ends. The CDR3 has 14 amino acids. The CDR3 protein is CASSSGTRAYEQYF. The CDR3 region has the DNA TGTGCCAGCAGTTCTGGGACCCGAGCCTACGAGCAGTACTTC.

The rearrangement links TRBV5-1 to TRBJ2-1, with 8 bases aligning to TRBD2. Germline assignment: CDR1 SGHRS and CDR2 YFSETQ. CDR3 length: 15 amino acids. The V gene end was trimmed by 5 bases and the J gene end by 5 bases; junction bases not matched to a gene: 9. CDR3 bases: TGCGCCAGCAGGGTCGTACTAGCGGACCACAATGAGCAGTTCTTC. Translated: CASRVVLADHNEQFF.

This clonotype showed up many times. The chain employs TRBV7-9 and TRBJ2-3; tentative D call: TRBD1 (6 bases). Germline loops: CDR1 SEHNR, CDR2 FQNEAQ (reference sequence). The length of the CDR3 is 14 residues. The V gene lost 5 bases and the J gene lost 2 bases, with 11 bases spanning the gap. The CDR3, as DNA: TGTGCCAGCAGCCCGCGGACAGTCACAGATACGCAGTATTTT. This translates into CASSPRTVTDTQYF.

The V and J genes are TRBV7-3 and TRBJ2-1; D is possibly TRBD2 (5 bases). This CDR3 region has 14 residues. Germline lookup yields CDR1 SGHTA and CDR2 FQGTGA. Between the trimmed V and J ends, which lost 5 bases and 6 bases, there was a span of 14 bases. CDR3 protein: CASSPPTGSNEQFF. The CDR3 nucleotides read TGTGCCAGCAGCCCGCCGACGGGGTCCAATGAGCAGTTCTTC.

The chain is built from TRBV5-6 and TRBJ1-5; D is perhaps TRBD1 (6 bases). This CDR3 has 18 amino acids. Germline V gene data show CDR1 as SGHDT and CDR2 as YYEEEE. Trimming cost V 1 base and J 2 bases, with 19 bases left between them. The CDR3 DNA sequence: TGTGCCAGCAGCTTGTGGGGGGCTCCCAGGGATGGCAATCAGCCCCAGCATTTT. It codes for CASSLWGAPRDGNQPQHF. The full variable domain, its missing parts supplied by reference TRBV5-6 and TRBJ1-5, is DAGVTQSPTHLIKTRGQQVTLRCSPKSGHDTVSWYQQALGQGPQFIFQYYEEEERQRGNFPDRFSGHQFPNYSSELNVNALLLGDSALYLCASSLWGAPRDGNQPQHFGDGTRLSIL.